This is a list of T cell receptor beta chains from one sample in a study of shared clonotypes between healthy human individuals. The method was immunoSEQ multiplex PCR; TCRdb's version includes in-frame clones alone and lacks a portion of them. This table holds hundreds of thousands of clones, 95% to 97% found once. Sequenced sample: naive CD4+ T cells sorted from blood. The receptors were sampled from a woman aged 30 to 39 in good health. The CDR3 runs from the conserved cysteine through the conserved F or W. D genes are given only for firm matches. The size field is filled for only some rows; it gives once, few, many or a size class.

clone_size j_call v_call d_call cdr3_aa cdr3_nt
- TRBJ2-7 TRBV18 - CASSLTSYEQYF TGTGCCAGCTCACTTACCTCCTACGAGCAGTACTTC
- TRBJ2-7 TRBV11-2 - CASSFQGTTYEQYF TGTGCCAGCAGCTTCCAGGGGACCACCTACGAGCAGTACTTC
- TRBJ1-1 TRBV18 - CASSPSTVAAEAFF TGTGCCAGCTCACCTTCGACGGTCGCGGCTGAAGCTTTCTTT
- TRBJ2-7 TRBV19 - CASSGVGGAPYEQYF TGTGCCAGTAGTGGCGTTGGTGGAGCCCCCTACGAGCAGTACTTC
once TRBJ1-4 TRBV4-2 - CASSQPKRGGGEKLFF TGTGCCAGCAGCCAACCTAAGCGAGGGGGGGGTGAAAAACTGTTTTTT
- TRBJ1-2 TRBV6-5 - CASSYSKGLWYGYTF TGTGCCAGCAGTTACTCGAAGGGCTTATGGTATGGCTACACCTTC
- TRBJ2-7 TRBV13 - CASSFSGYFYEQYF TGTGCCAGCAGCTTCTCGGGATACTTCTACGAGCAGTACTTC
- TRBJ2-3 TRBV5-4 TRBD2 CASSTLAGGPGDTQYF TGTGCCAGCAGCACCTTAGCGGGAGGGCCGGGAGATACGCAGTATTTT
once TRBJ1-3 TRBV18 - CASSPSQGGNTIYF TGTGCCAGCTCACCGTCGCAGGGTGGAAACACCATATATTTT
- TRBJ2-2 TRBV7-8 - CASSLTRFGELFF TGTGCCAGCAGCTTGACCAGATTCGGGGAGCTGTTTTTT
- TRBJ2-7 TRBV5-1 - CASSIRGAEQYF TGCGCCAGCAGCATAAGAGGCGCCGAGCAGTACTTC
- TRBJ2-7 TRBV11-2 - CASSPISGIWTYEQYF TGTGCCAGCAGCCCAATATCGGGCATCTGGACCTACGAGCAGTACTTC
once TRBJ2-7 TRBV9 - CASSVVGNTYEQYF TGTGCCAGCAGCGTAGTAGGCAATACCTACGAGCAGTACTTC
- TRBJ2-3 TRBV2 TRBD2 CVSGGRVTDTQYF TGTGTAAGCGGCGGGAGAGTGACAGATACGCAGTATTTT
few TRBJ2-7 TRBV7-9 TRBD2 CASSLASGSGEQYF TGTGCCAGCAGCTTAGCCAGCGGGAGTGGTGAGCAGTACTTC
- TRBJ2-5 TRBV7-9 TRBD1 CASSSGQGGETQYF TGTGCCAGCAGCTCGGGACAGGGTGGTGAGACCCAGTACTTC
- TRBJ1-1 TRBV7-9 - CASSPGDLNTEAFF TGTGCCAGCAGCCCGGGGGACTTAAACACTGAAGCTTTCTTT
- TRBJ2-1 TRBV5-1 TRBD1 CASSLARGTYNEQFF TGCGCCAGCAGCTTGGCCAGGGGGACCTACAATGAGCAGTTCTTC
- TRBJ2-1 TRBV28 - CASSLDEQFF TGTGCCAGCAGTTTAGATGAGCAGTTCTTC
- TRBJ2-3 TRBV7-2 - CASSLVVAVKVDTQYF TGTGCCAGCAGCTTAGTTGTAGCGGTCAAGGTAGATACGCAGTATTTT
- TRBJ2-2 TRBV27 - CASSPQGGRPNTGELFF TGTGCCAGCAGCCCCCAGGGTGGGAGACCGAACACCGGGGAGCTGTTTTTT
- TRBJ2-5 TRBV7-8 - CASSYPRQNQETQYF TGTGCCAGCAGCTACCCTCGACAGAACCAAGAGACCCAGTACTTC
- TRBJ2-1 TRBV19 TRBD1 CASTPSDRGYNEQFF TGTGCCAGTACCCCCTCCGACAGGGGGTACAATGAGCAGTTCTTC
- TRBJ1-2 TRBV6-6 TRBD1 CASSLTDRGWGYTF TGTGCCAGCAGTTTGACCGACAGGGGCTGGGGCTACACCTTC
- TRBJ2-2 TRBV28 TRBD1 CASSSPQGVGELFF TGTGCCAGCAGTTCACCACAGGGGGTGGGGGAGCTGTTTTTT
- TRBJ2-1 TRBV6-5 - CASSGPGGGFF TGTGCCAGCAGTGGCCCTGGGGGAGGGTTCTTC
- TRBJ2-7 TRBV20-1 - CSAGVLYEQYF TGCAGTGCTGGGGTCCTATACGAGCAGTACTTC
- TRBJ2-7 TRBV11-2 TRBD2 CASRLPTSGRSYEQYF TGTGCCAGCAGATTACCGACTAGCGGGAGATCCTACGAGCAGTACTTC
- TRBJ2-7 TRBV27 TRBD1 CASSLKDRVTYEQYF TGTGCCAGCAGTTTAAAGGACAGGGTCACCTACGAGCAGTACTTC
- TRBJ2-3 TRBV10-2 TRBD2 CASKEVVAGEDTQYF TGCGCCAGCAAGGAGGTGGTAGCGGGAGAAGATACGCAGTATTTT
- TRBJ2-6 TRBV28 - CASSQTGSGANVLTF TGTGCCAGCAGTCAAACAGGATCTGGGGCCAACGTCCTGACTTTC
once TRBJ2-1 TRBV18 TRBD2 CASSGLAGPESYNEQFF TGTGCCAGTTCGGGACTAGCGGGACCGGAGTCCTACAATGAGCAGTTCTTC
- TRBJ2-3 TRBV5-8 TRBD1 CASSLARDRYTDTQYF TGTGCCAGCAGCTTGGCCCGGGACAGATACACAGATACGCAGTATTTT
- TRBJ2-1 TRBV15 - CATSRAATRRAYNEQFF TGTGCCACCAGCAGGGCGGCGACTAGAAGAGCCTACAATGAGCAGTTCTTC
- TRBJ2-7 TRBV5-1 - CASSPPEPPYEQYF TGCGCCAGCAGCCCGCCCGAACCCCCCTACGAGCAGTACTTC
- TRBJ2-7 TRBV6-5 TRBD1 CASSFGQGRREQYF TGTGCCAGCAGTTTTGGACAGGGAAGGCGCGAGCAGTACTTC
- TRBJ2-7 TRBV10-3 TRBD1 CATYPGQGKEQYF TGTGCTACGTACCCGGGACAGGGAAAAGAGCAGTACTTC
- TRBJ2-7 TRBV5-1 TRBD2 CASSSGLGVRAYEQYF TGCGCCAGCAGCTCCGGACTAGGTGTTAGGGCCTACGAGCAGTACTTC
- TRBJ2-2 TRBV6-4 - CASSHENTGELFF TGTGCCAGCAGCCACGAGAACACCGGGGAGCTGTTTTTT
- TRBJ2-7 TRBV5-4 TRBD1 CASSSPDRGMIYEQYF TGTGCCAGCAGTTCCCCAGACAGGGGTATGATCTACGAGCAGTACTTC
- TRBJ1-1 TRBV9 TRBD1 CASSVVQAAQGTEAFF TGTGCCAGCAGCGTCGTTCAGGCGGCACAGGGGACTGAAGCTTTCTTT
- TRBJ1-4 TRBV6-5 TRBD1 CASSRGTATNEKLFF TGTGCCAGCAGTAGAGGGACAGCCACTAATGAAAAACTGTTTTTT